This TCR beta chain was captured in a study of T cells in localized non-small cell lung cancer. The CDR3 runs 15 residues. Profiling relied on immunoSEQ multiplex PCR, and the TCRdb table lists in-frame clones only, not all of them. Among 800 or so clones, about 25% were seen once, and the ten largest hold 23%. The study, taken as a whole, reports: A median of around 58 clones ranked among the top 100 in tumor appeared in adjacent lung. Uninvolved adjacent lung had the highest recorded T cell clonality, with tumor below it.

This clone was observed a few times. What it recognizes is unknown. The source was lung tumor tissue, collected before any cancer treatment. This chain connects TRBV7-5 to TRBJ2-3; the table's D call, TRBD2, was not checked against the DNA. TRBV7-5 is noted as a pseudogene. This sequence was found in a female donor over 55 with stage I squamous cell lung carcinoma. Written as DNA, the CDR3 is TGTGCCAGCAGCTTAGGCGGAGTGGGCACAGATACGCAGTATTTT. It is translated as CASSLGGVGTDTQYF.